One sample yielded the 25 T cell receptor beta chains listed below, sequenced in a study of post-analysis software for immune sequencing data. The study, taken as a whole, reports: In patients, TRBV5-6, TRBV5-1 and TRBV20-1 belonged to roughly five TRBV segments found more frequently than in controls.

Each TCR beta cDNA library carried unique molecular identifiers. TCRdb re-called the PCR reads through MiXCR, storing one row per CDR3 protein. Of about 400,000 distinct CDR3 sequences in the sample, approximately 38% were seen once. What these receptors recognize is not known. The sequenced sample was blood. The source is a girl aged 10-17 years with multiple sclerosis.

The rearrangement links TRBV7-9 to TRBJ1-1; D remains unclear. CDR3 length: 11 residues. Germline V gene data show CDR1 as SEHNR and CDR2 as FQNEAQ (reference sequence). Trimming took off 4 bases at V and 8 bases at J, with 8 bases between the two ends. This CDR3 reads CASSSLGEAFF. DNA of the CDR3: TGTGCCAGCAGCTCCCTGGGGGAAGCTTTCTTT.

The chain combines TRBV29-1 with TRBJ2-3; D perhaps matches TRBD2 (6 bases). Trimming cost V 6 bases and J 0 bases, with 10 bases left between them. This CDR3 region has 13 residues. Germline V gene sequence: CDR1 SQVTM, CDR2 ANQGSEA. The CDR3 loop reads CSVEGLSTDTQYF. The CDR3 DNA reads TGCAGCGTGGAGGGCCTAAGCACAGATACGCAGTATTTT.

A note on this clonotype: With a much larger clone just one base away, this may be a read error. The genes are TRBV12-3 or TRBV12-4 and TRBJ1-5; no clear D. There are 13 residues in the CDR3. Trimming removed 6 bases at V and 1 base at J, with 7 bases between. The CDR3: CASRLGSNQPQHF. The CDR3 coding sequence is TGTGCCAGCAGACTGGGGAGCAATCAGCCCCAGCATTTT.

This sequence joins TRBV30 and TRBJ2-3; no firm D call. V was clipped by 3 bases and J by 4 bases, with 14 bases between them. The length of the CDR3 is 14 residues. Germline CDR1 reads GTSNPN; CDR2 reads SVGIG (reference sequence). Here the CDR3 DNA reads TGTGCCTGGAGAACGGGCAACGGGCCAGATACGCAGTATTTT. Translating gives CAWRTGNGPDTQYF. Based on the CDR3 plus reference TRBV30 and TRBJ2-3, the full variable domain is SQTIHQWPATLVQPVGSPLSLECTVEGTSNPNLYWYRQAAGRGLQLLFYSVGIGQISSEVPQNLSASRPQDRQFILSSKKLLLSDSGFYLCAWRTGNGPDTQYFGPGTRLTVL.

A note on this clonotype: At one boundary the junction diverges from the germline segment, which might be a read error. The chain recombines TRBV10-3 with TRBJ1-1; 7 nucleotides align to TRBD1. The CDR3 sequence is 14 residues long. Germline CDR1 reads ENHRY; CDR2 reads SYGVKD. CDR3: CAIRGVTGNTGAFF. CDR3 nucleotides: TGTGCCATCAGGGGAGTGACAGGGAACACTGGAGCTTTCTTT.

The genes are TRBV12-3 or TRBV12-4 and TRBJ1-2; possible D gene TRBD1, 6 bases. The CDR3 sequence is 11 residues long. V was shortened by 5 bases and J by 8 bases, with 9 bases between the two germline ends. In DNA form, the CDR3 reads TGTGCCAGCAGTAACAGGGTCGGCTACACCTTC. Translation gives CASSNRVGYTF.

This clonotype was found a few times. The chain couples TRBV5-1 to TRBJ2-7, with D perhaps assigned TRBD1 or TRBD2 (5 bases each). This CDR3 region has 13 residues. The V and J ends lost 4 bases and 2 bases respectively, with 10 bases between them. Germline CDR1 reads SGHRS; CDR2 reads YFSETQ. The CDR3 nucleotides are TGCGCCAGCAGCGTCCGAGGGGCCTACGAGCAGTACTTC. It specifies CASSVRGAYEQYF.

This clonotype was recorded at least ten times. V usage is TRBV6-5 and J usage is TRBJ2-1, with D possibly matching TRBD2 (7 bases). The germline V gene encodes CDR1 MNHEY and CDR2 SVGAGI. This CDR3 spans 15 amino acids. V was clipped by 1 base and J by 7 bases, with 14 bases between them. The CDR3: CASSYFRGGANEQFF. The CDR3 coding sequence is TGTGCCAGCAGTTACTTTAGAGGGGGGGCGAATGAGCAGTTCTTC.

The chain carries TRBV20-1 and TRBJ2-5; no definite D call. There are 15 residues in the CDR3. The V and J ends lost 6 bases and 1 base respectively, with 18 bases between them. CDR1 is DFQATT, CDR2 SNEGSKA, per germline (reference sequence). The CDR3 coding sequence is TGCAGTGCCCATCGGGCGGACCGGACCCAAGAGACCCAGTACTTC. Residues: CSAHRADRTQETQYF.

This chain links TRBV20-1 with TRBJ1-1; unclear D gene. This CDR3 spans 19 amino acids. Per the germline V gene, CDR1 is DFQATT and CDR2 is SNEGSKA (reference sequence). Trimming cost V 0 bases and J 1 base, with 24 bases left between them. The CDR3 sequence is CSARDRTWIRTTKNTEAFF. CDR3 bases: TGCAGTGCTAGAGATCGAACGTGGATTCGTACTACAAAGAACACTGAAGCTTTCTTT.

CDR3 sequence (DNA): TGTGCCAGCAGCTTGACAGGGGGACGAGCCGGGGAGCTGTTTTTT. Its protein product is CASSLTGGRAGELFF. The chain carries TRBV7-3 and TRBJ2-2; 9 bases fit TRBD1. The germline gives CDR1 SGHTA, CDR2 FQGTGA. V gave up 3 bases and J gave up 6 bases; unmatched junction bases: 5. This CDR3 spans 15 amino acids.

This clonotype came up a few times. The chain uses TRBV28 and TRBJ2-5; D is ambiguous. CDR1 and CDR2 from the germline V gene are MDHEN and SYDVKM. The V gene lost 6 bases and the J gene lost 0 bases, with 17 bases spanning the gap. The CDR3 has 16 amino acids. The CDR3 region is CASSRPSDSYQETQYF. In DNA form, the CDR3 reads TGTGCCAGCAGCCGCCCTTCTGACTCGTACCAAGAGACCCAGTACTTC.

This chain joins TRBV6-1 and TRBJ1-2; D gene ambiguous. This CDR3 has 14 residues. CDR1 MNHNS and CDR2 SASEGT come from the germline V gene. Trimming left V 2 bases short and J 3 bases short, with 10 bases between. The CDR3 nucleotides are TGTGCCAGCAGTGAATCTTACGGGGACTATGGCTACACCTTC. This sequence encodes CASSESYGDYGYTF.

This clonotype has a count of ten or more. The chain employs TRBV7-9 and TRBJ2-5, with no clear D. The CDR3 length is 13 residues. Trimming removed 2 bases from V and 2 bases from J, with 6 bases in between. Germline assignment: CDR1 SEHNR and CDR2 FQNEAQ (reference sequence). The CDR3 sequence is CASSLYPQETQYF. The CDR3 bases are TGTGCCAGCAGCTTATACCCACAAGAGACCCAGTACTTC.

This clonotype has a handful of counts. The chain employs TRBV7-6 and TRBJ1-4, with D maybe TRBD1 (6 bases). V lost 5 bases and J 8 bases, leaving 12 bases between the germline ends. CDR3 length: 13 residues. CDR1 is SGHVS, CDR2 FNYEAQ, per germline. DNA for the CDR3: TGTGCCAGCAGCGAAAACAGGGAAGAAAAACTGTTTTTT. Translating it yields CASSENREEKLFF.

The chain links TRBV4-1 to TRBJ2-1; 8 bases match TRBD1. The CDR3 has 16 residues. Looked up from germline, CDR1 is MGHRA and CDR2 is YSYEKL. V shed 0 bases, J shed 4 bases, and the junction held 5 bases outside the gene matches. As DNA, the CDR3 is TGCGCCAGCAGCCAAGAGCGGACAGGGCGATACAATGAGCAGTTCTTC. Its protein product is CASSQERTGRYNEQFF.

The rearrangement links TRBV7-9 to TRBJ2-3, with D perhaps given as TRBD1 or TRBD2 (5 bases each). V was pared by 5 bases and J by 2 bases, with 17 bases between. Germline V gene lookup returns CDR1 SEHNR and CDR2 FQNEAQ (reference sequence). This CDR3 has 16 amino acids. The CDR3 region is CASSPPLTGTTDTQYF. The CDR3 bases are TGTGCCAGCAGCCCCCCCCTGACGGGGACCACAGATACGCAGTATTTT.

This chain joins TRBV2 and TRBJ2-1, with 12 positions matching TRBD2. The germline CDR1 and CDR2 sequences are SNHLY and FYNNEI. The CDR3 has 17 residues. With 8 bases clipped from V and 7 bases from J, the junction kept 15 bases outside the gene matches. The CDR3, as DNA: TGTGCCAGCCGGAGTTGGACTAGCGGGGTCCCAATTAATGAGCAGTTCTTC. Translation gives CASRSWTSGVPINEQFF.

This clonotype was observed a few times. The rearrangement joins TRBV9 to TRBJ2-1; possibly TRBD2 for D (6 bases). V was cut by 1 base and J by 3 bases, with 14 bases left in between. The CDR3 extends over 16 amino acids. The germline V gene has CDR1 SGDLS and CDR2 YYNGEE. In DNA, the CDR3 is TGTGCCAGCAGCGTACAGGCGGGGATAGACTACAATGAGCAGTTCTTC. Translated: CASSVQAGIDYNEQFF. The whole variable domain, filled in from reference TRBV9 and TRBJ2-1, reads DSGVTQTPKHLITATGQRVTLRCSPRSGDLSVYWYQQSLDQGLQFLIQYYNGEERAKGNILERFSAQQFPDLHSELNLSSLELGDSALYFCASSVQAGIDYNEQFFGPGTRLTVL.

This rearrangement joins TRBV12-3 or TRBV12-4 to TRBJ1-1, with 7 bases fitting TRBD1. The junction had 17 bases not matched to a gene; V was cut back by 2 bases and J by 8 bases. There are 17 residues in the CDR3. CDR3 sequence: CASSLLGPIRGAKEAFF. The CDR3 region has the DNA TGTGCCAGCAGTTTACTGGGTCCGATCAGGGGGGCAAAAGAAGCTTTCTTT.

The chain combines TRBV12-3 or TRBV12-4 with TRBJ1-2, with D possibly being TRBD1 (6 bases). V was cut by 3 bases and J by 7 bases, with 15 bases left in between. This CDR3 region has 14 residues. The chain's CDR3 is CASSFEGTRGGYTF. The CDR3 bases are TGTGCCAGCAGTTTTGAAGGGACCAGGGGTGGCTACACCTTC.

This chain links TRBV12-3 or TRBV12-4 with TRBJ2-1; 7 bases map to TRBD2. This CDR3 has 14 residues. With V trimmed by 6 bases and J by 2 bases, 4 bases remained unmatched. Here the CDR3 reads CASRPRGAYNEQFF. In nucleotides, the CDR3 is TGTGCCAGCAGGCCCCGGGGGGCCTACAATGAGCAGTTCTTC.

This chain uses TRBV5-1 with TRBJ2-1, with D perhaps TRBD2 (5 bases). Trimming stripped 1 base from V and 0 bases from J, with 11 bases between. The CDR3 is 16 residues long. Germline lookup yields CDR1 SGHRS and CDR2 YFSETQ. The CDR3 DNA is TGCGCCAGCAGCTTGATGCCCGGGGACTCCTACAATGAGCAGTTCTTC. Its translation is CASSLMPGDSYNEQFF.

The chain employs TRBV7-8 and TRBJ2-1; D gene unclear. This CDR3 spans 15 amino acids. The germline V gene encodes CDR1 SGHVS and CDR2 FQNEAQ. Trimming removed 1 base from V and 3 bases from J, with 10 bases in between. CDR3 sequence: CASSLDQILYNEQFF. For the CDR3, the DNA is TGTGCCAGCAGCTTAGACCAAATACTCTACAATGAGCAGTTCTTC.

The chain couples TRBV4-2 to TRBJ1-1; 7 bases are a match to TRBD1. Germline loops: CDR1 LGHNA, CDR2 YNFKEQ. Trimming took 1 base from V and 1 from J; bases not matched to a gene: 3. The CDR3 is 15 residues long. The CDR3 sequence: CASSQVEGANTEAFF. CDR3 DNA: TGTGCCAGCAGCCAAGTAGAGGGGGCGAACACTGAAGCTTTCTTT.